The clone carrying this T cell receptor (beta chain) occurred once. Its antigen remains unidentified. The CDR3 loop spans 14 amino acids. In germline, CDR1 is MRHNA, CDR2 SNTAGT. Germline trimming cut 4 bases from V and 9 bases from J; bases unmatched to any gene: 5. This specimen comes from a study of radiotherapy plus CTLA-4 blockade in lung cancer. Study results and caveats: After radiotherapy and ipilimumab, tumor-derived clones expanded in peripheral blood.

Assay: immunoSEQ multiplex PCR; the TCRdb copy retains only in-frame clones and omits some. The sample has 53,000 or so clones, 70% to 90% seen once. This sample comprised peripheral blood, obtained from a patient treated with radiotherapy plus ipilimumab. The TCR sequence derives from a human donor with non-small cell lung cancer whose response to radiotherapy plus ipilimumab could not be evaluated. The V and J genes are TRBV6-4 and TRBJ2-1, with TRBD2 matching over 11 bases. In DNA form, the CDR3 reads TGTGCCAGCAGTGTTATAGGACTAGCGGGTGAGCAGTTCTTC. Translated: CASSVIGLAGEQFF.